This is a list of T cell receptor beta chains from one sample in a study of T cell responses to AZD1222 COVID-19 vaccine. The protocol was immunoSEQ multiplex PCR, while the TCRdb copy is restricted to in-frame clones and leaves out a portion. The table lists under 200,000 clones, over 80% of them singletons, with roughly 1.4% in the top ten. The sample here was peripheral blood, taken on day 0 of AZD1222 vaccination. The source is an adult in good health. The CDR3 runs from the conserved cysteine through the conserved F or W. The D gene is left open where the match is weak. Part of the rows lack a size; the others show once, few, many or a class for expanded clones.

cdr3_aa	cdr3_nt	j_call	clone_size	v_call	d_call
CASRVSNQPQHF	TGTGCCAGCAGGGTAAGCAATCAGCCCCAGCATTTT	TRBJ1-5	few	TRBV12-3/TRBV12-4	-
CAITDRGLTGYTF	TGTGCCATTACGGACAGGGGGCTTACCGGCTACACCTTC	TRBJ1-2	-	TRBV10-3	TRBD1
CASSSRQGASPAYGYTF	TGCGCCAGCAGCTCAAGACAGGGGGCTAGTCCTGCCTATGGCTACACCTTC	TRBJ1-2	-	TRBV5-1	TRBD1
CASRSAQGLNYGYTF	TGTGCCAGCAGGTCGGCCCAGGGCCTAAACTATGGCTACACCTTC	TRBJ1-2	once	TRBV28	-
CASSRDSYTEAFF	TGTGCCAGCAGCAGGGACAGCTACACTGAAGCTTTCTTT	TRBJ1-1	-	TRBV7-2	TRBD1
CASSLVGLNTEAFF	TGTGCCAGCAGCTTGGTAGGTCTGAACACTGAAGCTTTCTTT	TRBJ1-1	-	TRBV5-6	-
CASSQDDRETGGAFF	TGCGCCAGCAGCCAAGATGACAGGGAAACCGGTGGAGCTTTCTTT	TRBJ1-1	-	TRBV4-3	TRBD1
CASSQQGDNQPQHF	TGTGCCAGTAGCCAGCAGGGGGACAATCAGCCCCAGCATTTT	TRBJ1-5	-	TRBV19	TRBD1
CASSQPSQGARQPQHF	TGCGCCAGCAGCCAGCCGTCACAGGGGGCTAGACAGCCCCAGCATTTT	TRBJ1-5	once	TRBV4-1	TRBD1
CASSDRGDTGELFF	TGTGCCAGCAGTGACAGGGGGGACACCGGGGAGCTGTTTTTT	TRBJ2-2	once	TRBV2	-
CASSVEDTEAFF	TGTGCCAGCAGCGTAGAAGACACTGAAGCTTTCTTT	TRBJ1-1	-	TRBV9	-
CASSRTGTVTEAFF	TGTGCCAGCAGCAGGACAGGGACCGTAACTGAAGCTTTCTTT	TRBJ1-1	-	TRBV5-4	TRBD1
CASRGVIATNEKLFF	TGTGCCAGTCGGGGGGTGATTGCAACTAATGAAAAACTGTTTTTT	TRBJ1-4	-	TRBV19	-
CASSKGHQNTEAFF	TGTGCCAGCAGCAAGGGACACCAAAACACTGAAGCTTTCTTT	TRBJ1-1	-	TRBV11-3	-
CASSFSWGQGTGELFF	TGTGCCAGCAGCTTCTCTTGGGGACAGGGCACCGGGGAGCTGTTTTTT	TRBJ2-2	-	TRBV9	TRBD1